This T cell receptor beta chain derives from a study of blood T cell repertoires in COVID-19. The wider study: Sites in the United States, Italy and Spain provided acute and convalescent COVID-19 samples.

Authors' data handling: Amplified reference gene primers provided the basis for estimating nucleated cell counts. TCRdb keeps only in-frame clones here, not all; method: immunoSEQ multiplex PCR. The DNA was the basis for D and trimming; V, J and clone size are from that table. The data show about 280,000 clones, with roughly 85% seen just once and approximately 5.1% held by the top ten. The TCR sequence derives from a man aged 50-59 years with active or convalescent COVID-19. Material for sequencing was peripheral blood.

The CDR3 DNA is TGTGCCAGCAGCCTGACCGGGATTGTGGCTTTCTTT. It translates to CASSLTGIVAFF. V and J are TRBV28 and TRBJ1-1; D is unclear. Germline values: CDR1 MDHEN, CDR2 SYDVKM. V shed 6 bases and J shed 11 bases, with 16 bases lying between them. The CDR3 covers 12 residues.